The source of this TCR beta chain is a study of blood T cell repertoires in COVID-19. Study overall: Samples taken during acute and convalescent COVID-19 were collected in the United States, Italy and Spain. T cells, B-cell-depleted T cells, or PBMCs supplied cDNA or gDNA.

Source study methods: Estimation of nucleated cell counts relied on the amplification of reference gene primers. TCRdb keeps only in-frame clones here, not all; method: immunoSEQ multiplex PCR. The V and J calls and clone size are taken from that table; D and trimming were inferred from the DNA. The sample comprises roughly 290,000 clones, over 75% of which are singletons, and approximately 6.8% rests with the top ten. Enrollment of patients from Seattle took place during active infection, with longitudinal follow-up. Germline V gene sequence: CDR1 SGHNT, CDR2 YYREEE (reference sequence). The CDR3 sequence is 15 residues long. V dropped 0 bases and J dropped 6 bases, with 10 bases sitting between them.

The receptor was derived from a woman in her twenties or thirties with COVID-19, enrolled during active disease. This chain connects TRBV5-4 to TRBJ1-6, with a weak D call TRBD1 (6 bases). Specimen: peripheral blood. The CDR3 nucleotides read TGTGCCAGCAGCTTGGACAGGGTGTCTAATTCACCCCTCCACTTT. Its protein product is CASSLDRVSNSPLHF.